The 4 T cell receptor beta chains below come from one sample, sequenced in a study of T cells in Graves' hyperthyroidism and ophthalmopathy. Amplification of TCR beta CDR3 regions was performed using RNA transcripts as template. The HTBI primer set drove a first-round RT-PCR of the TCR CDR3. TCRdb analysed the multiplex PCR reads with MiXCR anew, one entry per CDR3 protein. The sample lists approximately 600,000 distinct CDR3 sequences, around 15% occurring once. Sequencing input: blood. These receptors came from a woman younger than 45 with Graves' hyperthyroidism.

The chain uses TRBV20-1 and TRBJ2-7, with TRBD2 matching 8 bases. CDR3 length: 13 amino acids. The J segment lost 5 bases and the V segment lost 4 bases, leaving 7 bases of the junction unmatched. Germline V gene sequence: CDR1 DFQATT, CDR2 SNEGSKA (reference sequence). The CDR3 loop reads CSATGTRGDEQYF. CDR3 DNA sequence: TGCAGTGCTACCGGGACTAGGGGCGACGAGCAGTACTTC.

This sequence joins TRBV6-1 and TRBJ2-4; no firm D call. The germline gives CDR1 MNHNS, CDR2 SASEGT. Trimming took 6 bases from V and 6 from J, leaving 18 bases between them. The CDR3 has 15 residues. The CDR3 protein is CASRDPTSRRNIQYF. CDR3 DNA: TGTGCCAGCAGGGACCCCACGAGTCGCAGAAACATTCAGTACTTC.

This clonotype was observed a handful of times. The CDR3 DNA is TGTGCCAGTAGATGGGGCAGTGGGTACTATGGCTACACCTTC. Protein sequence: CASRWGSGYYGYTF. V and J are TRBV19 and TRBJ1-2, with D perhaps TRBD1 (5 bases). V was pared by 6 bases and J by 3 bases, with 14 bases between. Looked up from germline, CDR1 is LNHDA and CDR2 is SQIVND (reference sequence). The CDR3 is 14 amino acids.

CDR3 sequence: CAISELPGNQPQHF. For the CDR3, the DNA is TGTGCCATCAGTGAGTTACCTGGCAATCAGCCCCAGCATTTT. The chain joins TRBV10-3 to TRBJ1-5; D unclear. The CDR3 contains 14 residues. CDR1 is ENHRY, CDR2 SYGVKD, per germline. V was shortened by 1 base and J by 2 bases, with 6 bases between the two germline ends.